What follows describes a single T cell receptor beta chain. Antigen: not known. One entry per CDR3 protein, without DNA, is what TCRdb gives after re-calling the 5' RACE reads. The specimen's table records 95,000 to 110,000 distinct CDR3 sequences. These data originate in a study of monozygotic twins with inflammatory bowel disease. Regarding the study as a whole: The analysis did not separate different T cell subtypes.

The sequencing sample was made of blood. This receptor was obtained from a human donor with ulcerative colitis or Crohn's disease, or a healthy co-twin of an affected twin (not recorded which).

CDR3 in amino acids: CASSHEGLRGKETQYF. The V and J genes are TRBV7-2 and TRBJ2-5; TCRdb designates TRBD2, a call that cannot be tested without DNA. Germline V gene sequence: CDR1 SGHTA, CDR2 FQGNSA. This CDR3 contains 16 residues.